This record concerns one TCR beta chain sequence. The study drew participants aged about 18 to 90 years from roughly 25 US areas. Clinical history as reported by participants underpinned cohort assignment. This sample stems from a study of blood T cell repertoires in COVID-19. About the research overall: The samples span acute and convalescent COVID-19 from the United States, Italy and Spain.

V lost 4 bases, J lost 10 bases, and 20 bases lay in between. Germline CDR1 LGHDT, CDR2 YNNKEL (reference sequence). The CDR3 is 14 amino acids. Study processing details: Estimates of nucleated cell counts were drawn from the amplification of reference gene primers. Generated by immunoSEQ multiplex PCR, the TCRdb table keeps only in-frame clones and is missing some. That table furnishes V, J and clone size, whereas the DNA furnished D and trimming. The data hold 150,000 to 200,000 clones, with roughly 82% observed a single time. Sequencing was performed on PBMCs or T cells enriched from blood (not recorded which). The TCR originated in a man aged 50-60 years who had recovered from COVID-19. The rearrangement uses TRBV3-1 (or the pseudogene TRBV3-2) and TRBJ2-7; a possible D gene is TRBD2 (7 bases). The CDR3 nucleotides read TGTGCCAGCAGCCCGGGGGGCAGGAGGGCTTCTCAGTACTTC. It specifies CASSPGGRRASQYF.